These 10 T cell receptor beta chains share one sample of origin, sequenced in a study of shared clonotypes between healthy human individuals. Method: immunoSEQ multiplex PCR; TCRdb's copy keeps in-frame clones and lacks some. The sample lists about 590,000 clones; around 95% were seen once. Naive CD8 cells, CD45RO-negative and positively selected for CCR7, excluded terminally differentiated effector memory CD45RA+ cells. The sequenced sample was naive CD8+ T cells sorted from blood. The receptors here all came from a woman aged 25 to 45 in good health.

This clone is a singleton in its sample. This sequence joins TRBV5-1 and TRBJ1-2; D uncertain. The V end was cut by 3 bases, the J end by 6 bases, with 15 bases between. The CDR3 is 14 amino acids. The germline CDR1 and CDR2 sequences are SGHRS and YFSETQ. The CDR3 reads CASSWEEHGNGYTF. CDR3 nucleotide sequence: TGCGCCAGCAGCTGGGAAGAGCATGGAAATGGCTACACCTTC.

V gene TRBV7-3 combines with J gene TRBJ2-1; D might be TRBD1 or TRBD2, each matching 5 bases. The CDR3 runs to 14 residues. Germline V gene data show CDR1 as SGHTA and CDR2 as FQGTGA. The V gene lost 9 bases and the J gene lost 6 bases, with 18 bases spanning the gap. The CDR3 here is CARERGREGNEQFF. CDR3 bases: TGTGCCAGGGAGAGGGGAAGGGAAGGCAATGAGCAGTTCTTC.

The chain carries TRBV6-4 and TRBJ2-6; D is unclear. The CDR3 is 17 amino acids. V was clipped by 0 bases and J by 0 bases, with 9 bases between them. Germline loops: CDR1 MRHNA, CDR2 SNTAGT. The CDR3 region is CASSDSGCFSGANVLTF. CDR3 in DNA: TGTGCCAGCAGTGACTCGGGGTGCTTCTCTGGGGCCAACGTCCTGACTTTC.

The CDR3 reads CASSPSSGTGNGYTF. The CDR3 bases are TGTGCCAGCAGCCCATCATCCGGGACAGGGAATGGCTACACCTTC. The chain links TRBV7-8 to TRBJ1-2; TRBD1 aligns across 9 bases. The length of the CDR3 is 15 residues. CDR1 is SGHVS and CDR2 is FQNEAQ in the germline V gene. V lost 5 bases to trimming and J lost 6 bases; unmatched junction nucleotides: 10.

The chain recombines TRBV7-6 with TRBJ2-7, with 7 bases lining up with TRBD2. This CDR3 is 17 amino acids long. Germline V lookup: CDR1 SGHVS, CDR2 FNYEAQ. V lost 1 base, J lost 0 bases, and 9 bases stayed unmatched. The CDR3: CASSLGGAGGSSYEQYF. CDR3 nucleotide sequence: TGTGCCAGCAGCTTAGGGGGAGCAGGCGGGAGCTCCTACGAGCAGTACTTC.

CDR3 sequence reads: CASSLLLGGDLEETQYF. The CDR3 coding sequence is TGTGCCAGCAGCTTGCTTTTAGGTGGGGATTTAGAAGAGACCCAGTACTTC. V gene TRBV13 combines with J gene TRBJ2-5, with unresolved D. V lost 3 bases to trimming and J lost 3 bases, with 20 bases between them. This CDR3 contains 17 residues. Germline CDR1 is PRHDT and CDR2 is FYEKMQ (reference sequence).

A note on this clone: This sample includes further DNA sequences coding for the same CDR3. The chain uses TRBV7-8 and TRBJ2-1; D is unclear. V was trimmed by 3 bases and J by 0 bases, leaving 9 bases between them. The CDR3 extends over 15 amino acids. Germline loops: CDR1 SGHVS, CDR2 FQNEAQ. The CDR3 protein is CASSLDGSSYNEQFF. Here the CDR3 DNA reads TGTGCCAGCAGCTTGGACGGAAGCTCCTACAATGAGCAGTTCTTC.

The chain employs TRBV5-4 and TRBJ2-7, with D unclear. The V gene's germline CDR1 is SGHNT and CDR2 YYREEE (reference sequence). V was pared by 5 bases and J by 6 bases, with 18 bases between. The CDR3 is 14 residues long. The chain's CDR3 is CASRTTGLTTEQYF. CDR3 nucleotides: TGTGCCAGCAGGACGACGGGCCTCACCACCGAGCAGTACTTC.

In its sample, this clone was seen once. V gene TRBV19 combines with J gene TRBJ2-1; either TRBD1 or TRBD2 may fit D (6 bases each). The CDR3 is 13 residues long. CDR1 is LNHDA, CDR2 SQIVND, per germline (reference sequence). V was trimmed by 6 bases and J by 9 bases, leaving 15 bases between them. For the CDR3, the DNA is TGTGCCAGTAGGACGGAGGGGGATGTTGAGCAGTTCTTC. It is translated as CASRTEGDVEQFF.

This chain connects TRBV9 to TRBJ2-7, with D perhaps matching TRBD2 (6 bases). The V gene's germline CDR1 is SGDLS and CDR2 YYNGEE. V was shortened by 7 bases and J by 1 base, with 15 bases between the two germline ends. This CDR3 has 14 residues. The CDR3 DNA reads TGTGCCAGCTCATCCGGGACTCTTTCCTACGAGCAGTACTTC. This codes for CASSSGTLSYEQYF.